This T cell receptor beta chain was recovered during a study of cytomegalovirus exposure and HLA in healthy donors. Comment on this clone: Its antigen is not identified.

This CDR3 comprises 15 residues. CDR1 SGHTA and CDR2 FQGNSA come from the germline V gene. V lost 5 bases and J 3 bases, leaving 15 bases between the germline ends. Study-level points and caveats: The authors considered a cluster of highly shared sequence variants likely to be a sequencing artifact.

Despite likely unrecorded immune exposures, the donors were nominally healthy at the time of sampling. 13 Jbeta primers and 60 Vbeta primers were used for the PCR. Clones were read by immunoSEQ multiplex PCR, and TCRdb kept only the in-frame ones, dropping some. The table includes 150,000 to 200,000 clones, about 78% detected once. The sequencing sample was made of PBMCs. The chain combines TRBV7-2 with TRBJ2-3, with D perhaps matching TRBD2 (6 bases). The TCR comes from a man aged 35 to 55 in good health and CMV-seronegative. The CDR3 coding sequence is TGTGCCAGCAGCCCCTCCAACGGGAGAACAGATACGCAGTATTTT. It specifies CASSPSNGRTDTQYF.